This T cell receptor beta chain was identified during a study of shared clonotypes between healthy human individuals (dated by TCRdb to the early 2020s). With respect to the entire study: Two women and a few men aged 18 to 49 years were included in the cohort. The study deeply sequenced blood TCR repertoires of 5 or 6 healthy adults to estimate repertoire size and the extent of clonotype sharing between individuals. To increase sequencing depth and limit assay-specific biases, different laboratories used diverse techniques to prepare libraries and sequence TCR repertoires. Between about 0.85 and 9.5 billion PBMCs per donor were obtained by leukapheresis. What the study reported, not specific to this receptor: Sampling was restricted to blood, and TCR repertoires in tissues likely differ from the TCR repertoires found in blood. Because the study included only a small number of donors, the genetic and exposure-history diversity represented was limited. Pairwise subsampling indicated that sequencing depth was expected to affect the degree of clonotype sharing among donors.

The germline V gene encodes CDR1 GTSNPN and CDR2 SVGIG (reference sequence). The CDR3 starts with the cysteine, ends with the phenylalanine, and has 14 residues. Just the 42-base CDR3 DNA is kept, in frame starting at base 1. The germline V and J ends show losses of 2 bases and 7 bases respectively, and no gene match explains 7 bases of the junction. The donors were healthy, HIV-negative adults with no recently reported acute infections or vaccinations. Every donor was a Caucasian adult living in Nashville, Tennessee, USA. For unsorted samples, some 100 million PBMCs were counted and genomic DNA was extracted with the QIAamp DNA Blood Mini kit. Blood was obtained by leukapheresis, after which PBMCs were separated by Ficoll-Histopaque density gradient centrifugation and cryopreserved in liquid nitrogen vapor phase. To note about this clone: What antigen it recognizes has not been identified. There are no base qualities to consult, and no much larger clone falls within one base.

Using the deep immunoSEQ assay, TCR CDR3 regions were amplified from genomic DNA by multiplex PCR. Genomic DNA extracted from each cell subset was distributed evenly over all wells of several immunoSEQ 96-well plates, and each plate served as one replicate. Each replicate PCR for unsorted PBMC received 250 to 300 ng genomic DNA, equal to tens of thousands of T cell genomes. Unsorted PBMC genomic DNA was sequenced across ten immunoSEQ deep assay plates. Purified libraries were quantified with a Qubit 3.0 fluorometer, sized on a Bioanalyzer 2100, and re-quantified with the KAPA Library Quantification kit. Every immunoSEQ 96-well plate was sequenced on a dedicated single-read 150-cycle Illumina NextSeq 550 flow cell. The authors' pipeline ran thus. Because the immunoSEQ output held only junctional sequences and lacked quality scores, the filtering could not match the filtering applied to full-length reads. Sequences were annotated with PyIR, a Python wrapper for IgBLAST v1.9, using IMGT germline references to assign V/J genes and CDR3. Reads with weak V/J assignments (E-value above 1e-6), missing CDR3, stop codons, out-of-frame junctions, or ambiguous translated residues were removed. V3J clonotypes were defined by identical inferred V gene, J gene, and CDR3 amino acid sequence. Percentage overlap between repertoires was computed as shared unique clonotypes divided by the size of the smaller repertoire. RTK rarefaction, the Chao1 estimator, and Recon v2.1 estimates of unobserved clonotypes were used to assess repertoire richness. TCRdb holds this immuneACCESS table with in-frame rearrangements only. Some clones are missing; in checked studies, unresolved V genes explain under half, and the rest has no known cause. The V and J calls and clone size were taken over from that table, and D and trimming were inferred from the DNA. The sample table contains fewer than 650,000 clones; only one count was recorded for roughly 79% of them. Around 11% of the sample is taken by the ten largest.

The clonotype was recovered from a woman aged 40 to 50 in good health. Some clones in this sample may be carry-over from other donors' samples. The V and J genes are TRBV30 and TRBJ2-3, with 9 bases in between that match TRBD1. What was sequenced was PBMCs. The nucleotide sequence is given as TGTGCCTGGAGTCGCGGACAGGGGAAGCATACGCAGTATTTT. Protein translation: CAWSRGQGKHTQYF.